This is a list of T cell receptor beta chains from one sample in a study of blood T cell repertoires in COVID-19. Using immunoSEQ multiplex PCR, the repertoire was profiled, and TCRdb retains in-frame clones only, with some absent. Of around 300,000 clones in the sample, 80% to 95% were seen once. Sequencing was done on a sample of peripheral blood. These receptors originate from a woman aged 25 to 39 with COVID-19, enrolled during active disease. CDR3s include the opening cysteine and the closing phenylalanine or tryptophan. The D gene is left open where the match is weak. Size is omitted from some rows. Given values are once, few, many or a class for expanded clones.

clone_size | j_call | v_call | d_call | cdr3_nt | cdr3_aa
. | TRBJ1-2 | TRBV12-3/TRBV12-4 | . | TGTGCCAGCAGCCAGTATTATGGCTACACCTTC | CASSQYYGYTF
. | TRBJ1-2 | TRBV4-1 | . | TGCGCCAGCAGCCAAGACCTGGACAGAACTAGCTATGGCTACACCTTC | CASSQDLDRTSYGYTF
. | TRBJ2-1 | TRBV15 | . | TGTGCCACCAAAGGAGGGGGCCTTTACAATGAGCAGTTCTTC | CATKGGGLYNEQFF
. | TRBJ1-4 | TRBV25-1 | . | TGTGCCAGCAGTGACAGGGATCAGGAAAAACTGTTTTTT | CASSDRDQEKLFF
. | TRBJ2-5 | TRBV5-1 | TRBD1 | TGCGCCAGCAGCTTGGAACAGGGGGCCCAGGAGACCCAGTACTTC | CASSLEQGAQETQYF
. | TRBJ1-2 | TRBV7-9 | . | TGTGCCAGCAGCTCCCAAGGAGGCCTCTATGGCTACACCTTC | CASSSQGGLYGYTF
once | TRBJ2-2 | TRBV5-6 | . | TGTGCCAGCAGCACTTACGGGAGTCAAACCGGGGAGCTGTTTTTT | CASSTYGSQTGELFF
. | TRBJ1-5 | TRBV11-2 | . | TGTGCCAGCAGCTTAGATCGGGTTTATCAGCCCCAGCATTTT | CASSLDRVYQPQHF
. | TRBJ1-5 | TRBV27 | . | TGTGCCAGCAGTTTGGGTGACAATTGGAATCAGCCCCAGCATTTT | CASSLGDNWNQPQHF
. | TRBJ1-1 | TRBV6-5 | . | TGTGCCAGCAGTCCATACAGGGCAGGATCCCCTGAAGCTTTCTTT | CASSPYRAGSPEAFF
. | TRBJ1-2 | TRBV7-9 | TRBD1 | TGTGCCAGCAGCTTAGCGGGACAGGGGGCTGGGACTAACTATGGCTACACCTTC | CASSLAGQGAGTNYGYTF
. | TRBJ1-1 | TRBV11-3 | . | TGTGCCAGCAGCTCAGACACGGACACTGAAGCTTTCTTT | CASSSDTDTEAFF
few | TRBJ1-2 | TRBV6-5 | . | TGTGCCAGCAGTTACTTGCAGGGCTCCAGTTTAACCTTC | CASSYLQGSSLTF
few | TRBJ2-7 | TRBV5-1 | TRBD1 | TGCGCCAGCAGCCCCGGACAGGGGTCCTACGAGCAGTACTTC | CASSPGQGSYEQYF
. | TRBJ1-2 | TRBV7-2 | . | TGTGCCAGCAGCTTTGGTGGCAGGGTGGACTATGGCTACACCTTC | CASSFGGRVDYGYTF